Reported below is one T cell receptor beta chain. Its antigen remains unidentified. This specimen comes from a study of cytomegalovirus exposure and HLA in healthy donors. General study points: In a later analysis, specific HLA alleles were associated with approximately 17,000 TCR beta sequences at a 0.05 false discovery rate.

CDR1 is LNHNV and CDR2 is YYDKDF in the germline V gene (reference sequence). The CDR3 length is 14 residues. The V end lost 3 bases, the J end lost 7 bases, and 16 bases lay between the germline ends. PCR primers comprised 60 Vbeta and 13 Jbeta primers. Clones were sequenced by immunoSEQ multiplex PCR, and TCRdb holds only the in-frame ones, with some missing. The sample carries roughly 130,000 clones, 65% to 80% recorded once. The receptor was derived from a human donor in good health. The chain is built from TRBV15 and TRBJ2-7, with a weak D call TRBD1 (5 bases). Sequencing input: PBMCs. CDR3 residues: CATSSDSALIEQYF. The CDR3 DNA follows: TGTGCCACCAGCAGCGACAGCGCCTTAATAGAGCAGTACTTC.